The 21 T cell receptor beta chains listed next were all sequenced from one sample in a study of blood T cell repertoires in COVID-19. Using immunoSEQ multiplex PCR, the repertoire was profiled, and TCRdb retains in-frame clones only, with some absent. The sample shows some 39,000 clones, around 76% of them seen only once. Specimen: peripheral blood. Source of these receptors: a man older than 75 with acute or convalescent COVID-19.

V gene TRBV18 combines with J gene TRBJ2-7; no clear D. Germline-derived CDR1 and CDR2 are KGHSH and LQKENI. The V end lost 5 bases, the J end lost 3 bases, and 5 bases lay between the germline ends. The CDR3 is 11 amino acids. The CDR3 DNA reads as TGTGCCAGCTCATCAGACTACGAGCAGTACTTC. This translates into CASSSDYEQYF.

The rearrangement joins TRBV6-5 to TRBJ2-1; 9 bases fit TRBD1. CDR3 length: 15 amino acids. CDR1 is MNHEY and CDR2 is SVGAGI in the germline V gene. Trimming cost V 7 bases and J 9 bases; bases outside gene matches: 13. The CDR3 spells CASTKGTGSQSEQFF. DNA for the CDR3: TGTGCCAGCACCAAGGGGACAGGGTCACAAAGTGAGCAGTTCTTC.

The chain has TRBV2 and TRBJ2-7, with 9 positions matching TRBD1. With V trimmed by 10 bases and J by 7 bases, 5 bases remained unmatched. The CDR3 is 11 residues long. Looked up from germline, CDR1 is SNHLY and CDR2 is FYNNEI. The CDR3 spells CATQGAEEQYF. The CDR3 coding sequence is TGTGCCACACAGGGGGCGGAGGAGCAGTACTTC.

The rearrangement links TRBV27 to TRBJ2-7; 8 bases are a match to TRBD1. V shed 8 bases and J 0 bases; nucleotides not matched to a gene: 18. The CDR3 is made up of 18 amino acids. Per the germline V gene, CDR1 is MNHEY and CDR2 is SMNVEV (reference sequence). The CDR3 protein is CASEPPGQVLFSSYEQYF. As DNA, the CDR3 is TGTGCCAGCGAACCACCGGGACAGGTTCTGTTTAGCTCCTACGAGCAGTACTTC.

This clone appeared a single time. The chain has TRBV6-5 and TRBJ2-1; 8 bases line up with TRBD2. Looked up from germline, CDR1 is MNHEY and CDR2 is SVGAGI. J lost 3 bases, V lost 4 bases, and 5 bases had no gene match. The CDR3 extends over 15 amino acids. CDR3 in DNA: TGTGCCAGCAGTTTAGGAGCGGGGGTCTACAATGAGCAGTTCTTC. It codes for CASSLGAGVYNEQFF.

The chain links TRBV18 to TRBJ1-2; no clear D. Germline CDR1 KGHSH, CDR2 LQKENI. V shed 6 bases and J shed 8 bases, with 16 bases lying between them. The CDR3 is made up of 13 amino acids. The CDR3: CASSMEGAGGYTF. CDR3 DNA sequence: TGTGCCAGCTCGATGGAAGGAGCTGGGGGCTACACCTTC.

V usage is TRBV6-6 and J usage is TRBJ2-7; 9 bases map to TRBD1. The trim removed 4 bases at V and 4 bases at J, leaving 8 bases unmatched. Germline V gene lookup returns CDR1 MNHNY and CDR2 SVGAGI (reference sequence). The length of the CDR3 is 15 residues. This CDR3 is CASSFGTGQGYEQYF. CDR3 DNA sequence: TGTGCCAGCAGTTTTGGGACAGGGCAAGGGTACGAGCAGTACTTC.

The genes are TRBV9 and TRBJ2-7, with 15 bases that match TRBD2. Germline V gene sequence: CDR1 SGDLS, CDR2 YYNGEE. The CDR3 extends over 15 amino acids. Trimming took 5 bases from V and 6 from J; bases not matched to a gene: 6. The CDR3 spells CASSARGLAGGEQYF. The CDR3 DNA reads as TGTGCCAGCAGTGCCAGGGGACTAGCGGGAGGCGAGCAGTACTTC.

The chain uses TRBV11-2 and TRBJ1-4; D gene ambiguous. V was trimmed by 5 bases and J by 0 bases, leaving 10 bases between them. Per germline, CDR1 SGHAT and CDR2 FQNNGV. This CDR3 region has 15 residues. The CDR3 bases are TGTGCCAGCAGCATGACACCTACAACTAATGAAAAACTGTTTTTT. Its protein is CASSMTPTTNEKLFF.

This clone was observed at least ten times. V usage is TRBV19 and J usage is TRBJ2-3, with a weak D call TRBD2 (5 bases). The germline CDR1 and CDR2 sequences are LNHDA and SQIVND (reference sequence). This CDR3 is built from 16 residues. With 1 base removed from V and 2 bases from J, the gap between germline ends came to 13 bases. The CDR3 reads CASSIGPSQFTDTQYF. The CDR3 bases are TGTGCCAGTAGTATAGGACCTAGCCAATTCACAGATACGCAGTATTTT. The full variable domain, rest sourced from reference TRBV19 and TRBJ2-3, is DGGITQSPKYLFRKEGQNVTLSCEQNLNHDAMYWYRQDPGQGLRLIYYSQIVNDFQKGDIAEGYSVSREKKESFPLTVTSAQKNPTAFYLCASSIGPSQFTDTQYFGPGTRLTVL.

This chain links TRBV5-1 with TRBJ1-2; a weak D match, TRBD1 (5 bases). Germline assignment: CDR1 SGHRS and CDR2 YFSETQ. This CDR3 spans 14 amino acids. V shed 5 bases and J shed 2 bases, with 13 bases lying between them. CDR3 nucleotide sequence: TGCGCCAGCAGTCAGGGCAGAATAAACTATGGCTACACCTTC. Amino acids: CASSQGRINYGYTF.

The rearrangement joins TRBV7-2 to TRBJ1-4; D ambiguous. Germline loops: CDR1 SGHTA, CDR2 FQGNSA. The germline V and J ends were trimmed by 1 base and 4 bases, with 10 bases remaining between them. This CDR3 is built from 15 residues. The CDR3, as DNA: TGTGCCAGCAGCTTAGTCCGGAGAGATAATGAAAAACTGTTTTTT. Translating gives CASSLVRRDNEKLFF. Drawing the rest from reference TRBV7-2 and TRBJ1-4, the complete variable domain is GAGVSQSPSNKVTEKGKDVELRCDPISGHTALYWYRQSLGQGLEFLIYFQGNSAPDKSGLPSDRFSAERTGGSVSTLTIQRTQQEDSAVYLCASSLVRRDNEKLFFGSGTQLSVL.

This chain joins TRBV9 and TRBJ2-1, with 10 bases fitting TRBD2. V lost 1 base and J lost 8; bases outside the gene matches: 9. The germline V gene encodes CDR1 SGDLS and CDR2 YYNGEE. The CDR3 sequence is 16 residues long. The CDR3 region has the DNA TGTGCCAGCAGCGTAACTCCTAGCGGGGGACCTTATGAGCAGTTCTTC. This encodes CASSVTPSGGPYEQFF.

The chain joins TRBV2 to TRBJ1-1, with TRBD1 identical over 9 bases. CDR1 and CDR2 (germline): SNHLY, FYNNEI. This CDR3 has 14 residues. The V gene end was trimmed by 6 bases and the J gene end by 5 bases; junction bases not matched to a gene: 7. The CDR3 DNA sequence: TGTGCCAGCAGGTTAGACAGGGGGAGGACTGAAGCTTTCTTT. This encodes CASRLDRGRTEAFF.

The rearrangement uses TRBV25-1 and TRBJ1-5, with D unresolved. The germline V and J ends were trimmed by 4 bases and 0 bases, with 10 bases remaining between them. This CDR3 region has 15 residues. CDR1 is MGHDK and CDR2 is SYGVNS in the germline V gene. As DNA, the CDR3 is TGTGCCAGCAGTGGGTCACACATTAGCAATCAGCCCCAGCATTTT. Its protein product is CASSGSHISNQPQHF.

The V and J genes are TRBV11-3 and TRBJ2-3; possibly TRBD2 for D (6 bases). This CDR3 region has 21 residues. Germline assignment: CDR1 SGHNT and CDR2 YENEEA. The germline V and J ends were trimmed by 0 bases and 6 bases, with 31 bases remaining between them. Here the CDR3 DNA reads TGTGCCAGCAGCTTAGATTTTATTGGGTCGGGACTTCGAAGAAAGAAGGATACGCAGTATTTT. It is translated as CASSLDFIGSGLRRKKDTQYF. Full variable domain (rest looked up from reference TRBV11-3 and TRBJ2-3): EAGVVQSPRYKIIEKKQPVAFWCNPISGHNTLYWYLQNLGQGPELLIRYENEEAVDDSQLPKDRFSAERLKGVDSTLKIQPAELGDSAVYLCASSLDFIGSGLRRKKDTQYFGPGTRLTVL.

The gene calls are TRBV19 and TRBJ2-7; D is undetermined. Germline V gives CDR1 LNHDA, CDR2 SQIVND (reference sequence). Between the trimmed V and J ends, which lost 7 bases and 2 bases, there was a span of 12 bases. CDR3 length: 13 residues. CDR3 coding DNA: TGTGCCAGTACCATTTGGGCGACCTACGAGCAGTACTTC. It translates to CASTIWATYEQYF.

CDR3 bases: TGTGCCAGCCTTTACGGGGGAAGCAATCAGCCCCAGCATTTT. It specifies CASLYGGSNQPQHF. J is TRBJ1-5 and V is TRBV28; D possibly corresponds to TRBD1 (5 bases). Germline CDR1 reads MDHEN; CDR2 reads SYDVKM. Trimming removed 8 bases at V and 1 base at J, with 12 bases between. The length of the CDR3 is 14 residues.

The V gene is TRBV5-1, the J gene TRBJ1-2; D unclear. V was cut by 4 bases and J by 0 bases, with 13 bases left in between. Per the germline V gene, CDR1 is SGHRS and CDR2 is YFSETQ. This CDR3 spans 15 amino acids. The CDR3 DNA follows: TGCGCCAGCAGCCCGGAGGTAAGGGCTAACTATGGCTACACCTTC. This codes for CASSPEVRANYGYTF.

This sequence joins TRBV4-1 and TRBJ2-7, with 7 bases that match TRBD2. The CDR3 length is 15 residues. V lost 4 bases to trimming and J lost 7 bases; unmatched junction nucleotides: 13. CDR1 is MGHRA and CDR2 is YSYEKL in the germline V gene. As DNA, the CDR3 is TGCGCCAGCAGCCCCCTTGGGGGAGGGACGGGTGAGCAGTACTTC. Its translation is CASSPLGGGTGEQYF.

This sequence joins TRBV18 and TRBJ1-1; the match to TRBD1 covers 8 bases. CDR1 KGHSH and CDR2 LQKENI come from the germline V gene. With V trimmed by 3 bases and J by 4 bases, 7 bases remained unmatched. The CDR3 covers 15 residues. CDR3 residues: CASSPILGQGTEAFF. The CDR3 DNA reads TGTGCCAGCTCACCGATTTTAGGACAGGGCACTGAAGCTTTCTTT.